This TCR beta chain was recovered during a study of T cell responses to AZD1222 COVID-19 vaccine. Deletions cut 1 base from V and 2 bases from J, with 10 bases between. The CDR3 is 15 amino acids. Germline-derived CDR1 and CDR2 are LNHDA and SQIVND (reference sequence). Some clones are missing from TCRdb's copy, which holds only in-frame ones; the method was immunoSEQ multiplex PCR. The sample holds over 100,000 clones, 70% to 90% seen once. Concerning this clone itself: Its target is unknown.

Study-wide findings and caveats: Only six AZD1222 recipients tested seropositive at baseline. Donors, mostly white British, included more females; clonal diversity was possibly underestimated. Nearly half of spike-specific TCRs reportedly target unmutated variant regions.

The sequenced sample was peripheral blood, obtained 28 days after the second AZD1222 dose. The chain recombines TRBV19 with TRBJ2-3, with D perhaps TRBD1 or TRBD2 (5 bases each). The TCR originated in an adult who received the AZD1222 COVID-19 vaccine. CDR3 sequence: CASSIGGSHTDTQYF. CDR3 nucleotide sequence: TGTGCCAGTAGTATAGGGGGGAGCCACACAGATACGCAGTATTTT.